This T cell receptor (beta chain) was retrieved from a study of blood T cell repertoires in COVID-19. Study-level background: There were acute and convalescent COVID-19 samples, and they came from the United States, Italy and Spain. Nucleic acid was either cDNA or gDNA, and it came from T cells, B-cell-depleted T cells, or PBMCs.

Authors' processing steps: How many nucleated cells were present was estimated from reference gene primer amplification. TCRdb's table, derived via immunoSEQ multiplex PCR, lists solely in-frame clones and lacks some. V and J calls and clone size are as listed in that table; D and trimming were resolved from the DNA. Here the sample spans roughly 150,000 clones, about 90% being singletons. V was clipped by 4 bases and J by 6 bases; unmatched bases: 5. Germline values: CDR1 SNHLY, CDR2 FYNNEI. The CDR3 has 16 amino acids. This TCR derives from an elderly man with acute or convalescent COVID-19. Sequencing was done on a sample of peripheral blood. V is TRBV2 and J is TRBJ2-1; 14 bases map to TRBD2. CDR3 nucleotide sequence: TGTGCCAGCAGTGCCTTGACTAGCGGGGGGGCCAATGAGCAGTTCTTC. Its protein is CASSALTSGGANEQFF.